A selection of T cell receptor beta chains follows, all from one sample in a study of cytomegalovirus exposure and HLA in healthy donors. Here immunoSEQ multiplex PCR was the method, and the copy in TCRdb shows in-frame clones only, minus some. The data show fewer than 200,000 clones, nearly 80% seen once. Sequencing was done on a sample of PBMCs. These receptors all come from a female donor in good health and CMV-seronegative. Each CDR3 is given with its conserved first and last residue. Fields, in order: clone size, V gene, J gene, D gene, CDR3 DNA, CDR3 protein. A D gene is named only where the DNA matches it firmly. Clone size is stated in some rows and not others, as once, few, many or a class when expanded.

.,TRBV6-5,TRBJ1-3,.,TGTGCCAGCAGTTACTCGAGCAGGGTCGACACCATATATTTT,CASSYSSRVDTIYF
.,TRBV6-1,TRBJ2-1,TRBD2,TGTGCCAGCAGTGACTCTAGCGGGAGTCGATATGAGCAGTTCTTC,CASSDSSGSRYEQFF
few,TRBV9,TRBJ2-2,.,TGTGCCAGCAGCGTCGAGACCGGGGAGCTGTTTTTT,CASSVETGELFF
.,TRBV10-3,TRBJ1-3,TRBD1,TGTGCCATCGGGACAGCGGCAACGGGAAACACCATATATTTT,CAIGTAATGNTIYF
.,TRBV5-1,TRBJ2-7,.,TGCGCCAGCAGCTTGATCAGCTCCTACGAGCAGTACTTC,CASSLISSYEQYF
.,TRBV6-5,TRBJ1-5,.,TGTGCCAGCAGAGGGACATTAAATCAGCCCCAGCATTTT,CASRGTLNQPQHF
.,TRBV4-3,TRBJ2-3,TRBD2,TGCGCCAGCAGCCAAGATCCCGTTACTAGCGGGAGAACGTATACGCAGTATTTT,CASSQDPVTSGRTYTQYF
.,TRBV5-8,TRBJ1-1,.,TGTGCCAGCAGCTTGGAAGGGGTTAACACTGAAGCTTTCTTT,CASSLEGVNTEAFF
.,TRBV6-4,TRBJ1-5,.,TGTGCCAGCAGTGACAAAGGGAGTTACAATCAGCCCCAGCATTTT,CASSDKGSYNQPQHF
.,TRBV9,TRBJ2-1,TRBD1,TGTGCCAGCAGCGGCGCCGGGGACAGGGGTGATGAGCAGTTCTTC,CASSGAGDRGDEQFF
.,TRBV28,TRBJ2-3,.,TGTGCCAGCAGCACCCCCCGGGGAGGTGGCACAGATACGCAGTATTTT,CASSTPRGGGTDTQYF
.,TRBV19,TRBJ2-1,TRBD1,TGTGCCAGTAAGGGACAGGGCATGTTCAATGAGCAGTTCTTC,CASKGQGMFNEQFF
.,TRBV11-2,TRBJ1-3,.,TGTGCCAGCAGTTCGGGGAGTACTGGAAACACCATATATTTT,CASSSGSTGNTIYF
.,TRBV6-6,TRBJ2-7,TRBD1,TGTGCCAGCAGTGGGGACAGGGTGTCCTACGAGCAGTACTTC,CASSGDRVSYEQYF